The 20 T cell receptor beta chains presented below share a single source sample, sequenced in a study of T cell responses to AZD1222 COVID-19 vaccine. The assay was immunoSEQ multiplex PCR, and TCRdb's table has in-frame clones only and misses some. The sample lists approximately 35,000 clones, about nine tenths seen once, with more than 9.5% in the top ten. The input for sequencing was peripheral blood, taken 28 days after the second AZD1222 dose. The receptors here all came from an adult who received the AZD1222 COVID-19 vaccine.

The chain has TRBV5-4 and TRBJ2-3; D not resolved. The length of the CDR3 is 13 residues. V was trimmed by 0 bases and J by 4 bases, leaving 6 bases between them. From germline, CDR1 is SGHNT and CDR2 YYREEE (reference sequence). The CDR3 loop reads CASSLAGSDTQYF. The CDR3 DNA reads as TGTGCCAGCAGCTTGGCTGGTTCAGATACGCAGTATTTT. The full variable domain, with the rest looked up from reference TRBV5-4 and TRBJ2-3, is ETGVTQSPTHLIKTRGQQVTLRCSSQSGHNTVSWYQQALGQGPQFIFQYYREEENGRGNFPPRFSGLQFPNYSSELNVNALELDDSALYLCASSLAGSDTQYFGPGTRLTVL.

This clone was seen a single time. This CDR3 is CASSGLRGTGEKLFF. The CDR3 DNA sequence: TGTGCCAGCAGCGGACTCAGGGGGACGGGGGAAAAACTGTTTTTT. V usage is TRBV3-1 (or the pseudogene TRBV3-2) and J usage is TRBJ1-4; 7 bases fit TRBD1. J was trimmed by 8 bases and V by 5 bases; bases with no gene match: 11. The germline V gene has CDR1 LGHDT and CDR2 YNNKEL (reference sequence). The length of the CDR3 is 15 residues.

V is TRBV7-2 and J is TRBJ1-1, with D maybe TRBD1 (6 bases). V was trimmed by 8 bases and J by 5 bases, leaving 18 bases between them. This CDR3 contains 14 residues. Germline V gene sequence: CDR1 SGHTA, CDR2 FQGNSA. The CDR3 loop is CASRGGGQVTEAFF. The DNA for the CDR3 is TGTGCCAGCCGGGGGGGCGGCCAGGTTACTGAAGCTTTCTTT.

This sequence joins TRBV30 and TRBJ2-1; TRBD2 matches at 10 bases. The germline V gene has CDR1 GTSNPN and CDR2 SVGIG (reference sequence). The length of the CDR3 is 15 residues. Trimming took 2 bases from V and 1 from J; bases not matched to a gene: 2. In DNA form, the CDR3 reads TGTGCCTGGAGTAGGACTAGCGGTTCCTACAATGAGCAGTTCTTC. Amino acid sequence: CAWSRTSGSYNEQFF.

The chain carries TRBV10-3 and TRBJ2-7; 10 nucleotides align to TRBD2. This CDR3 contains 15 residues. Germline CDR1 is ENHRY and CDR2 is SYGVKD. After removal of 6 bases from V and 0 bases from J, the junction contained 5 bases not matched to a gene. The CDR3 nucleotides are TGTGCCATCAGGCCACTAGCGGGAAGCTCCTACGAGCAGTACTTC. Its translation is CAIRPLAGSSYEQYF.

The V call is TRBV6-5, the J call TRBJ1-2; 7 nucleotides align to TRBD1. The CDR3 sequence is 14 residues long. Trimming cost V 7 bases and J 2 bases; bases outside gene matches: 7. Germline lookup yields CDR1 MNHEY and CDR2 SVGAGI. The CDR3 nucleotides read TGTGCCAGCAATCCCCCGACAGGGAACTATGGCTACACCTTC. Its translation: CASNPPTGNYGYTF.

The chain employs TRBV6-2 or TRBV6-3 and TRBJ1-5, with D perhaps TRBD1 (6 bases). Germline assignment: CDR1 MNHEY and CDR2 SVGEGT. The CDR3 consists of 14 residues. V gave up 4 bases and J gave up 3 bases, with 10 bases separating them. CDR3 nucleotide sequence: TGTGCCAGCAGTTTTACAGGGACCAATCAGCCCCAGCATTTT. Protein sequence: CASSFTGTNQPQHF.

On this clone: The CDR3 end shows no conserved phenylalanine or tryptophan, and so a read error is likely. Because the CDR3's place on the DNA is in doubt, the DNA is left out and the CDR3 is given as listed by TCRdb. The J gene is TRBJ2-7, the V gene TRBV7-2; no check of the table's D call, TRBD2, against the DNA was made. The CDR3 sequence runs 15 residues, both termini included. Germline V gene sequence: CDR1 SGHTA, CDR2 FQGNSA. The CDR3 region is CASSLTPETSLPKSI.

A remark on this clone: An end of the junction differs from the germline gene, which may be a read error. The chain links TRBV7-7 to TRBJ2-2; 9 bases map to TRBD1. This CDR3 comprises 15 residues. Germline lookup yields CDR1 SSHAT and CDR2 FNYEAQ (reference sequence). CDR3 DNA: TGTGCTAGCAGCCCAAGGACAGGGGACACCGGGGAGCTGTTTTTT. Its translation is CASSPRTGDTGELFF.

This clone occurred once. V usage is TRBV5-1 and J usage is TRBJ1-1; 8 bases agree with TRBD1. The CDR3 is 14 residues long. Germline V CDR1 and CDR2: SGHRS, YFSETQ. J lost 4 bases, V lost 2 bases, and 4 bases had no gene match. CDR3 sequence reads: CASSFNTGGTEAFF. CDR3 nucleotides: TGCGCCAGCAGCTTTAACACAGGGGGCACTGAAGCTTTCTTT.

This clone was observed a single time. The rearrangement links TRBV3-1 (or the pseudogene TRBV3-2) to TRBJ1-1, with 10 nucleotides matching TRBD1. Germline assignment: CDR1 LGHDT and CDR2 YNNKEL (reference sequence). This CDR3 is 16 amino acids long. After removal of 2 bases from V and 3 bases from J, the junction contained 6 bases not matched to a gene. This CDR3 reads CASSQSRQGADTEAFF. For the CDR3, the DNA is TGTGCCAGCAGCCAATCGAGACAGGGGGCGGACACTGAAGCTTTCTTT.

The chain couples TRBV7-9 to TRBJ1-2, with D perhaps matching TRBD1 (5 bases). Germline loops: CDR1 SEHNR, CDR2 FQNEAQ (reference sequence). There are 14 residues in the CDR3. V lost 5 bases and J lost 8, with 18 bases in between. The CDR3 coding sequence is TGTGCCAGCAGCCGCTGGGGGGAAGAGAACGGCTACACCTTC. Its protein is CASSRWGEENGYTF. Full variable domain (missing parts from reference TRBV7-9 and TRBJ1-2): DTGVSQNPRHKITKRGQNVTFRCDPISEHNRLYWYRQTLGQGPEFLTYFQNEAQLEKSRLLSDRFSAERPKGSFSTLEIQRTEQGDSAMYLCASSRWGEENGYTFGSGTRLTVV.

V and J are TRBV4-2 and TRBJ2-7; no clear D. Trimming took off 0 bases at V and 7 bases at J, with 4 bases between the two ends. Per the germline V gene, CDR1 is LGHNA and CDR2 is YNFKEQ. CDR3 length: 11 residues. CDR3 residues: CASSQDREQYF. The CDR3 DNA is TGTGCCAGCAGCCAAGATAGGGAGCAGTACTTC.

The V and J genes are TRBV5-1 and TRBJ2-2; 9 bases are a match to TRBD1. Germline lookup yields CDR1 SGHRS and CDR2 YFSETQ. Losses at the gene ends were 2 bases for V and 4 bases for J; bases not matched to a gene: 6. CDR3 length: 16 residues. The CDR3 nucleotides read TGCGCCAGCAGCTTAGCCGGGACAGGGAGCACCGGGGAGCTGTTTTTT. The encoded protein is CASSLAGTGSTGELFF.

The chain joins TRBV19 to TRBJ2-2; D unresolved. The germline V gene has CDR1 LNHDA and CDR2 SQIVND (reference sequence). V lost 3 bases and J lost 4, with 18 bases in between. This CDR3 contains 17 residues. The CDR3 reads CASSIILGREGTGELFF. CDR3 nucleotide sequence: TGTGCCAGTAGTATTATCTTGGGAAGGGAAGGCACCGGGGAGCTGTTTTTT.

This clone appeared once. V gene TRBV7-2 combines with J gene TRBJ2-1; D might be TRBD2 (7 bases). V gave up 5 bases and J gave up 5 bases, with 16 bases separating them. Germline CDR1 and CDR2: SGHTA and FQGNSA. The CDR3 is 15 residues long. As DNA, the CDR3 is TGTGCCAGCAGCCCCGAGGGGGGGACAAACAATGAGCAGTTCTTC. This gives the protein CASSPEGGTNNEQFF.

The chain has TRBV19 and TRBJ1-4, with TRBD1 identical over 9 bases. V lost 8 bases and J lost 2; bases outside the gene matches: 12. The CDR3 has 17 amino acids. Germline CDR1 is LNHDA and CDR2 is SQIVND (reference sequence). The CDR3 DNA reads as TGTGCCAGTGAGGGACAGGGACGTTATGGGACTAATGAAAAACTGTTTTTT. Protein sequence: CASEGQGRYGTNEKLFF.

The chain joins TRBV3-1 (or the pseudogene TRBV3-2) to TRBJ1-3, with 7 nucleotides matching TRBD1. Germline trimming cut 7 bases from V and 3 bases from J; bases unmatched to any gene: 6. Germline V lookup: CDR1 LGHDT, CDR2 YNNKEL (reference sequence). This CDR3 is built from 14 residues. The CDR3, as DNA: TGTGCCAGCAACAACAGGGGATATGGAAACACCATATATTTT. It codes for CASNNRGYGNTIYF.

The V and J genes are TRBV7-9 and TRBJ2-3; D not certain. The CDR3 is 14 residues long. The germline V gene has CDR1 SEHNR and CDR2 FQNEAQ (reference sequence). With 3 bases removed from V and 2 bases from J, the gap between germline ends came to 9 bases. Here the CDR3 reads CASSFTAYTDTQYF. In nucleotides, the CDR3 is TGTGCCAGCAGCTTCACCGCGTACACAGATACGCAGTATTTT.

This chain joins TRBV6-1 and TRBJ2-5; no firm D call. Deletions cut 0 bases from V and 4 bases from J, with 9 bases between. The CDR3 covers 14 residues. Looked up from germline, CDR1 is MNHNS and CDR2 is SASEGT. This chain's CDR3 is CASSEARLGETQYF. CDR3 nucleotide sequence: TGTGCCAGCAGTGAAGCGCGGCTGGGAGAGACCCAGTACTTC.